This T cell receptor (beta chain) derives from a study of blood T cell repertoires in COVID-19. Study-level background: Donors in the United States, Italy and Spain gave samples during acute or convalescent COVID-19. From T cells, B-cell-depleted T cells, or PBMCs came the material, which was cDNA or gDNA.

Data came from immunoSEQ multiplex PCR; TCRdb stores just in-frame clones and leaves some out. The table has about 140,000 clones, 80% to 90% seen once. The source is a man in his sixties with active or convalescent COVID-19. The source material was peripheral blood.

CDR3 sequence: CASSLILAGGGEQYF. CDR3 nucleotides: TGTGCCAGCAGCTTGATCCTAGCGGGAGGAGGGGAGCAGTACTTC. The V call is TRBV5-6, the J call TRBJ2-7; 11 bases agree with TRBD2. The CDR3 covers 15 residues. CDR1 is SGHDT, CDR2 YYEEEE, per germline. V was pared by 1 base and J by 7 bases, with 7 bases of the junction left unmatched.